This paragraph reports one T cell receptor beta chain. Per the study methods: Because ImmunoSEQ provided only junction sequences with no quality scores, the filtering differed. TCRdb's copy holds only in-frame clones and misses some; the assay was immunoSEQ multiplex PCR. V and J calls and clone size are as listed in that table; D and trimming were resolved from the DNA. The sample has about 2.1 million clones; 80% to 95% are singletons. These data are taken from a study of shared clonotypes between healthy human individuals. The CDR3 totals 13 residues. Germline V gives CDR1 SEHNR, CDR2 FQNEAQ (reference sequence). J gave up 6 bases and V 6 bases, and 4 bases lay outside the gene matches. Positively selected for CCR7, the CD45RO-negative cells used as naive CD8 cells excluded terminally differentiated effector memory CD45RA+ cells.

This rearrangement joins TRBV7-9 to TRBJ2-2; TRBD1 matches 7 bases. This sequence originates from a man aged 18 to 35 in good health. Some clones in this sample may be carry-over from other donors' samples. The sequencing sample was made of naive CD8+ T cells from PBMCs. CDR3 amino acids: CASRTGTPGELFF. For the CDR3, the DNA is TGTGCCAGCAGGACAGGGACACCCGGGGAGCTGTTTTTT.